The 18 T cell receptor beta chains given below trace back to one sample, sequenced in a study of blood T cell repertoires in COVID-19. Profiling relied on immunoSEQ multiplex PCR, and the TCRdb table lists in-frame clones only, not all of them. The table shows a few hundred thousand clones, with roughly 80% occurring only once. Sequenced input: peripheral blood. These TCRs come from a woman aged 80 or over with acute or convalescent COVID-19.

J is TRBJ1-2 and V is TRBV4-3; D is ambiguous. The V gene lost 3 bases and the J gene lost 7 bases, with 15 bases spanning the gap. The CDR3 is 14 amino acids. CDR1 and CDR2 from the germline V gene are LGHNA and YSLEER. The CDR3 spells CASSQSRGDGGYTF. DNA of the CDR3: TGCGCCAGCAGCCAGTCGCGGGGTGATGGTGGCTACACCTTC.

The chain is built from TRBV5-1 and TRBJ1-2; 7 bases align to TRBD1. Trimming cost V 0 bases and J 3 bases; bases outside gene matches: 11. This CDR3 comprises 17 residues. Per the germline V gene, CDR1 is SGHRS and CDR2 is YFSETQ. CDR3 sequence (DNA): TGCGCCAGCAGCTTGGATTTTGGGGCAGGGGGTTACTATGGCTACACCTTC. Translated, it gives CASSLDFGAGGYYGYTF. The entire variable domain, with the rest obtained from reference TRBV5-1 and TRBJ1-2, is as follows: KAGVTQTPRYLIKTRGQQVTLSCSPISGHRSVSWYQQTPGQGLQFLFEYFSETQRNKGNFPGRFSGRQFSNSRSEMNVSTLELGDSALYLCASSLDFGAGGYYGYTFGSGTRLTVV.

This clone is a singleton in its sample. The chain recombines TRBV19 with TRBJ1-5; TRBD1 is a possible D gene (6 bases). The germline V and J ends were trimmed by 1 base and 4 bases, with 11 bases remaining between them. This CDR3 is 15 amino acids long. Germline V gene lookup returns CDR1 LNHDA and CDR2 SQIVND (reference sequence). CDR3 coding DNA: TGTGCCAGTAGTATAGGAACAGGGCCAAATCAGCCCCAGCATTTT. Amino acids: CASSIGTGPNQPQHF.

V usage is TRBV28 and J usage is TRBJ1-5; 8 bases fit TRBD1. Per the germline V gene, CDR1 is MDHEN and CDR2 is SYDVKM. V was pared by 5 bases and J by 3 bases, with 6 bases of the junction left unmatched. The CDR3 contains 15 residues. The CDR3 loop reads CASSLGTGFNQPQHF. The CDR3 DNA reads TGTGCCAGCAGTCTCGGGACAGGCTTCAATCAGCCCCAGCATTTT.

The V call is TRBV30, the J call TRBJ2-7; tentative D call: TRBD1 (6 bases). Trimming shortened V by 2 bases and J by 0 bases, and 11 bases separated the two germline ends. The CDR3 length is 14 residues. Germline-derived CDR1 and CDR2 are GTSNPN and SVGIG (reference sequence). This CDR3 reads CAWSQGLYSYEQYF. CDR3 sequence (DNA): TGTGCCTGGAGTCAGGGGCTCTACTCCTACGAGCAGTACTTC.

This clone was seen a handful of times. This sequence joins TRBV3-1 (or the pseudogene TRBV3-2) and TRBJ2-7; D uncertain. Looked up from germline, CDR1 is LGHDT and CDR2 is YNNKEL (reference sequence). This CDR3 spans 13 amino acids. V dropped 1 base and J dropped 1 base, with 5 bases sitting between them. The CDR3 DNA reads TGTGCCAGCAGCCAAGTTGCGTCCTACGAGCAGTACTTC. It is translated as CASSQVASYEQYF.

The chain recombines TRBV5-1 with TRBJ1-1; no definite D call. V shed 1 base and J shed 4 bases, with 32 bases lying between them. CDR3 length: 21 amino acids. Germline loops: CDR1 SGHRS, CDR2 YFSETQ. In nucleotides, the CDR3 is TGCGCCAGCAGCTTGCTACAATCACAGAGTTCGTATGATTGGGTGGGCACTGAAGCTTTCTTT. Amino acid sequence: CASSLLQSQSSYDWVGTEAFF.

In DNA, the CDR3 is TGTGCCAGCAGTTCAGGGGATCAGCCCCAGCATTTT. Encoded protein: CASSSGDQPQHF. The rearrangement links TRBV28 to TRBJ1-5, with D possibly matching TRBD1 (6 bases). V shed 4 bases and J shed 5 bases, with 6 bases lying between them. The CDR3 extends over 12 amino acids. Germline CDR1 and CDR2: MDHEN and SYDVKM.

The genes are TRBV5-1 and TRBJ2-3; D unresolved. CDR1 is SGHRS, CDR2 YFSETQ, per germline. V lost 5 bases and J lost 0, with 10 bases in between. The CDR3 spans 14 residues. The CDR3 nucleotides read TGCGCCAGCAGGATGCAAACAAGCACAGATACGCAGTATTTT. Translated: CASRMQTSTDTQYF. The complete variable domain, with remaining parts taken from reference TRBV5-1 and TRBJ2-3, reads KAGVTQTPRYLIKTRGQQVTLSCSPISGHRSVSWYQQTPGQGLQFLFEYFSETQRNKGNFPGRFSGRQFSNSRSEMNVSTLELGDSALYLCASRMQTSTDTQYFGPGTRLTVL.

The rearrangement joins TRBV18 to TRBJ2-7; D might be TRBD1 (7 bases). CDR1 and CDR2 (germline): KGHSH, LQKENI. Trimming removed 4 bases at V and 5 bases at J, with 27 bases between. The CDR3 is made up of 18 amino acids. The CDR3, as DNA: TGTGCCAGCTCACTCATTTTTGACAGGGACGGGGGCCTGAACGAGCAGTACTTC. As protein: CASSLIFDRDGGLNEQYF. Combining the CDR3 with reference TRBV18 and TRBJ2-7 gives the whole variable domain NAGVMQNPRHLVRRRGQEARLRCSPMKGHSHVYWYRQLPEEGLKFMVYLQKENIIDESGMPKERFSAEFPKEGPSILRIQQVVRGDSAAYFCASSLIFDRDGGLNEQYFGPGTRLTVT.

The V gene is TRBV19, the J gene TRBJ1-5; 9 nucleotides align to TRBD1. Germline CDR1 LNHDA, CDR2 SQIVND (reference sequence). The V gene end was trimmed by 6 bases and the J gene end by 2 bases; junction bases not matched to a gene: 8. The CDR3 length is 16 residues. The DNA for the CDR3 is TGTGCCAGTAGCCTAGGAGGGACAGGGCGCAATCAGCCCCAGCATTTT. Residues: CASSLGGTGRNQPQHF.

The chain combines TRBV27 with TRBJ2-1, with 10 nucleotides matching TRBD1. Trimming took 5 bases from V and 4 from J; bases not matched to a gene: 5. Germline V lookup: CDR1 MNHEY, CDR2 SMNVEV (reference sequence). The CDR3 extends over 15 amino acids. The CDR3, as DNA: TGTGCCAGCAGTCCGGGACAGGGGAGGTACAATGAGCAGTTCTTC. As protein: CASSPGQGRYNEQFF.

The chain couples TRBV2 to TRBJ1-1, with TRBD1 as a possible D gene (6 bases). The ends were cut back, 6 bases at V and 3 bases at J, with 11 bases in the middle. This CDR3 region has 13 residues. CDR1 and CDR2 from the germline V gene are SNHLY and FYNNEI. The CDR3 region is CASRQGPYTEAFF. The CDR3 bases are TGTGCCAGCAGACAGGGCCCGTACACTGAAGCTTTCTTT.

This clone turned up a few times. This chain joins TRBV5-4 and TRBJ1-2, with 8 bases matching TRBD1. The J segment lost 5 bases and the V segment lost 5 bases, leaving 2 bases of the junction unmatched. Looked up from germline, CDR1 is SGHNT and CDR2 is YYREEE (reference sequence). This CDR3 is 12 amino acids long. In nucleotides, the CDR3 is TGTGCCAGCAGGGGACAGGAGTATGGCTACACCTTC. This sequence encodes CASRGQEYGYTF.

This sequence joins TRBV11-1 and TRBJ2-4, with a possible D match to TRBD1 (5 bases). Germline loops: CDR1 SGHAT, CDR2 FQDESV (reference sequence). V lost 1 base, J lost 6 bases, and 7 bases lay in between. The CDR3 runs to 13 residues. The CDR3, as DNA: TGTGCCAGCAGCTTAGGGCAGGGAAACATTCAGTACTTC. Encoded protein: CASSLGQGNIQYF. The entire variable domain, with the rest obtained from reference TRBV11-1 and TRBJ2-4, is as follows: EAEVAQSPRYKITEKSQAVAFWCDPISGHATLYWYRQILGQGPELLVQFQDESVVDDSQLPKDRFSAERLKGVDSTLKIQPAELGDSAMYLCASSLGQGNIQYFGAGTRLSVL.

CDR3 DNA: TGTGCCAGCAGTCCTTACACTGAAGCTTTCTTT. Protein: CASSPYTEAFF. The rearrangement uses TRBV12-3 or TRBV12-4 and TRBJ1-1; D uncertain. With 5 bases removed from V and 3 bases from J, the gap between germline ends came to 4 bases. The CDR3 covers 11 residues.

The rearrangement links TRBV27 to TRBJ2-1, with TRBD2 identical over 15 bases. Trimming cost V 4 bases and J 15 bases; bases outside gene matches: 4. Germline CDR1 is MNHEY and CDR2 is SMNVEV (reference sequence). The CDR3 runs 13 residues. CDR3: CASSWGLAGGRFF. In DNA, the CDR3 is TGTGCCAGCAGTTGGGGACTAGCGGGAGGTCGGTTCTTC.

This clone has just one count. The V gene is TRBV5-4, the J gene TRBJ2-1; D is ambiguous. This CDR3 has 15 amino acids. Germline CDR1 SGHNT, CDR2 YYREEE (reference sequence). V was cut by 4 bases and J by 1 base, with 12 bases left in between. The CDR3 nucleotides are TGTGCCAGCAGCCCCCCGGTAGCTTCCTACAATGAGCAGTTCTTC. Its protein is CASSPPVASYNEQFF.